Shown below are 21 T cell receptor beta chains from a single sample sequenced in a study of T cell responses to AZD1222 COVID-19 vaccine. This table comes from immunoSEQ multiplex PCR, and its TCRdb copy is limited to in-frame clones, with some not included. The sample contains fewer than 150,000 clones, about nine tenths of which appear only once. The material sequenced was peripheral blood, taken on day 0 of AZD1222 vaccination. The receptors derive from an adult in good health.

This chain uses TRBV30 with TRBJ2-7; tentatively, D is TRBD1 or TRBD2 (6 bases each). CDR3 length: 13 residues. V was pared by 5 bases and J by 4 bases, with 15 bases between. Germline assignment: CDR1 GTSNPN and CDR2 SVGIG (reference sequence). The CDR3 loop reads CAWRKTGRYEQYF. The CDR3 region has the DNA TGTGCCTGGCGCAAAACAGGGAGGTACGAGCAGTACTTC. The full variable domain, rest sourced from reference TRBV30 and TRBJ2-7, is SQTIHQWPATLVQPVGSPLSLECTVEGTSNPNLYWYRQAAGRGLQLLFYSVGIGQISSEVPQNLSASRPQDRQFILSSKKLLLSDSGFYLCAWRKTGRYEQYFGPGTRLTVT.

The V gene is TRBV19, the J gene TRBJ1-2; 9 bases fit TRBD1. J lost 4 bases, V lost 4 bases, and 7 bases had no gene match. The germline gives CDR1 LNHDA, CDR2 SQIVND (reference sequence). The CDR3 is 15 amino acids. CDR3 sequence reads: CASSTGQGLTYGYTF. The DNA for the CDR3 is TGTGCCAGTAGTACGGGACAGGGACTTACCTATGGCTACACCTTC.

The CDR3: CASSATSFSGELFF. The CDR3 DNA follows: TGTGCCAGCTCGGCTACTAGTTTTTCCGGGGAGCTGTTTTTT. The V and J genes are TRBV18 and TRBJ2-2; tentative D call: TRBD2 (5 bases). In germline, CDR1 is KGHSH, CDR2 LQKENI. The CDR3 covers 14 residues. The V end was cut by 6 bases, the J end by 6 bases, with 14 bases between.

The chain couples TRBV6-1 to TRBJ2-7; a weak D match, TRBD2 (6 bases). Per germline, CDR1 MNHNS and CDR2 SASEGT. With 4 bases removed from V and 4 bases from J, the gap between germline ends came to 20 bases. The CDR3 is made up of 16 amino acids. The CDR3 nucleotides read TGTGCCAGCAGTGCCCGGGACTCCTTACTCGATTACGAGCAGTACTTC. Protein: CASSARDSLLDYEQYF.

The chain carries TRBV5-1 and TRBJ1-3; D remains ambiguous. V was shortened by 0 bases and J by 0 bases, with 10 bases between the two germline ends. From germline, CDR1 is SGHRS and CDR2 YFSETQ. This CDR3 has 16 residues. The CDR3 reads CASSLAQGSSGNTIYF. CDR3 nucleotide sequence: TGCGCCAGCAGCTTGGCCCAAGGGAGCTCTGGAAACACCATATATTTT.

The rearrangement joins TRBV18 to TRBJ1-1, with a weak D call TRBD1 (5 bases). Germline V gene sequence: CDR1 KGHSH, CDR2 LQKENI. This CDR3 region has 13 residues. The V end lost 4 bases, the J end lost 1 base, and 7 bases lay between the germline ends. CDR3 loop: CASSHGQNTEAFF. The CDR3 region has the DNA TGTGCCAGCTCACATGGACAGAACACTGAAGCTTTCTTT.

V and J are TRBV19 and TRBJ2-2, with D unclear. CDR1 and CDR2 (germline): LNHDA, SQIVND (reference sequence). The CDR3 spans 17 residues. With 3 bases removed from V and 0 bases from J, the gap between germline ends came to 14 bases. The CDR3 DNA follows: TGTGCCAGTAGTATTAGGTCAGGACGGTCGAACACCGGGGAGCTGTTTTTT. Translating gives CASSIRSGRSNTGELFF.

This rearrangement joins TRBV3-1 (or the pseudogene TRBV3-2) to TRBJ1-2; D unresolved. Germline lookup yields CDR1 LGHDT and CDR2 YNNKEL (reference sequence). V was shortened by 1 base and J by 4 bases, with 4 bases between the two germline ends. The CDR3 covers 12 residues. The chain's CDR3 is CASSQVSYGYTF. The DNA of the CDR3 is TGTGCCAGCAGCCAAGTCTCCTATGGCTACACCTTC.

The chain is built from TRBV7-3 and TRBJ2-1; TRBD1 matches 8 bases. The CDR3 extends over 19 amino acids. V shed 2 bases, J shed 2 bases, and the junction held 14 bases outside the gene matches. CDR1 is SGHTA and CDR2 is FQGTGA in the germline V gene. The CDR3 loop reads CASSLLPDRGKGAYNEQFF. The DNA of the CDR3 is TGTGCCAGCAGCTTACTTCCCGACAGGGGTAAAGGTGCCTACAATGAGCAGTTCTTC. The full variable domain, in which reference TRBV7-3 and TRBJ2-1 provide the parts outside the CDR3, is GAGVSQTPSNKVTEKGKYVELRCDPISGHTALYWYRQSLGQGPEFLIYFQGTGAADDSGLPNDRFFAVRPEGSVSTLKIQRTERGDSAVYLCASSLLPDRGKGAYNEQFFGPGTRLTVL.

CDR3 loop: CAISERLSVENYGYTF. DNA of the CDR3: TGTGCCATCAGTGAGAGGTTGTCCGTTGAGAACTATGGCTACACCTTC. The rearrangement joins TRBV10-3 to TRBJ1-2; D unresolved. The CDR3 contains 16 residues. V was trimmed by 2 bases and J by 2 bases, leaving 15 bases between them. Per the germline V gene, CDR1 is ENHRY and CDR2 is SYGVKD.

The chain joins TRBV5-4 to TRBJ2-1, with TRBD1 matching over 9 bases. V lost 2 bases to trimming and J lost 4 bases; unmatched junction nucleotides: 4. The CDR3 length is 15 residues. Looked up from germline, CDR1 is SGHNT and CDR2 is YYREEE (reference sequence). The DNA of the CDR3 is TGTGCCAGCAGCTTAGCCGGGACAGGGTACAATGAGCAGTTCTTC. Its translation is CASSLAGTGYNEQFF.

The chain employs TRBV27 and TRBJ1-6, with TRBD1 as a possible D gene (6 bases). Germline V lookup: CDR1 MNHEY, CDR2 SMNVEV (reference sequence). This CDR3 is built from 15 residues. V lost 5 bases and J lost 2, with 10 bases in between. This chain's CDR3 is CASSQRQAYNSPLHF. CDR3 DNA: TGTGCCAGCAGTCAAAGACAGGCCTATAATTCACCCCTCCACTTT.

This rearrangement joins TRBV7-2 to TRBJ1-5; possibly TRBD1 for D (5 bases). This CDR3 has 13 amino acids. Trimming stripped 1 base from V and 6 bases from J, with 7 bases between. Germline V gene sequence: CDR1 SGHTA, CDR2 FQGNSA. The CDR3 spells CASSLDGTQPQHF. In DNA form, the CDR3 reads TGTGCCAGCAGCTTAGACGGGACTCAGCCCCAGCATTTT.

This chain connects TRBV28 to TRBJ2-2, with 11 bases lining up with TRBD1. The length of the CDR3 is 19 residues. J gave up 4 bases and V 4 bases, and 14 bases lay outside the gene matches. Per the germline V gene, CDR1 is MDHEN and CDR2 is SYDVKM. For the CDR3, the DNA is TGTGCCAGCAGTTCCTGGATGCTGGACAGGGGGCATGGCACCGGGGAGCTGTTTTTT. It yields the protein CASSSWMLDRGHGTGELFF. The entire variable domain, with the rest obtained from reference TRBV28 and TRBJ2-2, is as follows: DVKVTQSSRYLVKRTGEKVFLECVQDMDHENMFWYRQDPGLGLRLIYFSYDVKMKEKGDIPEGYSVSREKKERFSLILESASTNQTSMYLCASSSWMLDRGHGTGELFFGEGSRLTVL.

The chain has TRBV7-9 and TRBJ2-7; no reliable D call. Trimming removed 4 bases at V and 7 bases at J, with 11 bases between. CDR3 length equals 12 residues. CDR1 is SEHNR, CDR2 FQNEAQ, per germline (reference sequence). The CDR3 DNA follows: TGTGCCAGCAGCTCCTTGGTACGGGAGCAGTACTTC. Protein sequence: CASSSLVREQYF.

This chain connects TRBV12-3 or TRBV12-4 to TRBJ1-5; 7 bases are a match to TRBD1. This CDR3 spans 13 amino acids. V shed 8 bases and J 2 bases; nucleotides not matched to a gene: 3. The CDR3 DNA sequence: TGTGCCAGCGGGACAGTAGGCAATCAGCCCCAGCATTTT. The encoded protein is CASGTVGNQPQHF.

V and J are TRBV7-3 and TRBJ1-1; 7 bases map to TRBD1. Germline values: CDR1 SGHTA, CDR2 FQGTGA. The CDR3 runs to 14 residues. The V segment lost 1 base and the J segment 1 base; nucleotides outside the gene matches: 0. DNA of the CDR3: TGTGCCAGCAGCTTAAGGGACAGGAACACTGAAGCTTTCTTT. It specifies CASSLRDRNTEAFF. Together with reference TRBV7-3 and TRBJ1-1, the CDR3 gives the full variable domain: GAGVSQTPSNKVTEKGKYVELRCDPISGHTALYWYRQSLGQGPEFLIYFQGTGAADDSGLPNDRFFAVRPEGSVSTLKIQRTERGDSAVYLCASSLRDRNTEAFFGQGTRLTVV.

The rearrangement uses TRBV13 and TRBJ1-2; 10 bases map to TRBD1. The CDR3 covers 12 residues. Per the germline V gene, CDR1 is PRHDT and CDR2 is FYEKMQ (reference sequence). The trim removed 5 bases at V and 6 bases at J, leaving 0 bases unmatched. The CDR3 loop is CASSGQGDGYTF. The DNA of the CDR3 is TGTGCCAGCAGCGGACAGGGGGATGGCTACACCTTC.

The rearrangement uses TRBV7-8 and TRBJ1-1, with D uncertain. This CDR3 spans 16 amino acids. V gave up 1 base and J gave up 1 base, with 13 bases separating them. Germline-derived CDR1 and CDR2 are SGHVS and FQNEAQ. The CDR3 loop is CASSLVGQDGNTEAFF. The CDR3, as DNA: TGTGCCAGCAGCTTAGTCGGTCAGGACGGGAACACTGAAGCTTTCTTT.

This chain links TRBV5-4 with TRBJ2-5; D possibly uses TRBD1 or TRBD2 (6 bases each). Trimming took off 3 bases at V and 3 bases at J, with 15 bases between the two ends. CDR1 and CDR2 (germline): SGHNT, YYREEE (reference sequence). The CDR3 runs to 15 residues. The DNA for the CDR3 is TGTGCCAGCAGCTCCCTCGGGGGCGGTAAAGAGACCCAGTACTTC. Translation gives CASSSLGGGKETQYF.

In nucleotides, the CDR3 is TGTGCCAGCAGCACCCAGCGGGGGGGCCGTGATACGCAGTATTTT. It is translated as CASSTQRGGRDTQYF. The chain recombines TRBV7-8 with TRBJ2-3, with 10 bases that match TRBD2. Germline CDR1 SGHVS, CDR2 FQNEAQ. This CDR3 has 15 residues. V shed 5 bases and J 6 bases; nucleotides not matched to a gene: 8. The full variable domain, in which reference TRBV7-8 and TRBJ2-3 provide the parts outside the CDR3, is GAGVSQSPRYKVAKRGQDVALRCDPISGHVSLFWYQQALGQGPEFLTYFQNEAQLDKSGLPSDRFFAERPEGSVSTLKIQRTQQEDSAVYLCASSTQRGGRDTQYFGPGTRLTVL.